This is a list of T cell receptor beta chains from one sample in a study of cytomegalovirus exposure and HLA in healthy donors. Assay: immunoSEQ multiplex PCR; the TCRdb copy retains only in-frame clones and omits some. The sample comprises 110,000 or so clones, approximately 80% of which are singletons, and around 1.5% rests with the top ten. Sequencing input: PBMCs. Source of these receptors: a woman aged 18-35 years in good health and CMV-seronegative. CDR3s include the opening cysteine and the closing phenylalanine or tryptophan. The order of the fields is CDR3 protein, CDR3 DNA, clone size, D gene, V gene, J gene. The D gene is left open where the match is weak. Only some rows state a clone size, as once, few, many or a class for expanded clones.

CDR3: CASSLRGGMGNNQPQHF; DNA: TGTGCCAGCAGCTTAAGGGGGGGAATGGGGAACAATCAGCCCCAGCATTTT; size: -; D: -; V: TRBV7-2; J: TRBJ1-5
CDR3: CASGQGGTGANVLTF; DNA: TGTGCCAGCGGACAGGGGGGTACTGGGGCCAACGTCCTGACTTTC; size: -; D: TRBD1; V: TRBV5-4; J: TRBJ2-6
CDR3: CASSLTGTDNYGYTF; DNA: TGTGCCAGCAGCTTAACCGGGACAGATAACTATGGCTACACCTTC; size: -; D: TRBD1; V: TRBV7-6; J: TRBJ1-2
CDR3: CASSPGQGINTEAFF; DNA: TGTGCCAGCTCCCCGGGACAGGGAATCAACACTGAAGCTTTCTTT; size: -; D: TRBD1; V: TRBV18; J: TRBJ1-1
CDR3: CASSHHTELNTEAFF; DNA: TGCGCCAGCAGCCACCATACAGAACTGAACACTGAAGCTTTCTTT; size: -; D: -; V: TRBV4-1; J: TRBJ1-1
CDR3: CATTLDRDGYGYTF; DNA: TGTGCCACCACCCTCGACAGGGACGGGTATGGCTACACCTTC; size: -; D: TRBD1; V: TRBV15; J: TRBJ1-2
CDR3: CASSQGLSGANGLTF; DNA: TGTGCCAGCAGTCAGGGACTCTCTGGGGCCAACGGCCTGACTTTC; size: -; D: -; V: TRBV6-5; J: TRBJ2-6
CDR3: CASSEEVGETQYF; DNA: TGTGCCAGCAGTGAAGAAGTCGGAGAGACCCAGTACTTC; size: once; D: -; V: TRBV2; J: TRBJ2-5
CDR3: CASSPRGQTSYGYTF; DNA: TGTGCCAGCAGCCCAAGGGGGCAAACCTCGTATGGCTACACCTTC; size: -; D: TRBD1; V: TRBV9; J: TRBJ1-2
CDR3: CASSYSEDKTNTEAFF; DNA: TGTGCCAGCAGTTACTCGGAAGACAAAACGAACACTGAAGCTTTCTTT; size: -; D: -; V: TRBV6-5; J: TRBJ1-1
CDR3: CASSETLGQTVTLAKNIQYF; DNA: TGTGCCAGCAGTGAAACTCTAGGACAGACTGTGACACTAGCCAAAAACATTCAGTACTTC; size: -; D: -; V: TRBV6-1; J: TRBJ2-4
CDR3: CASSLERGGTEAFF; DNA: TGTGCCAGCAGCTTGGAAAGGGGAGGGACTGAAGCTTTCTTT; size: -; D: -; V: TRBV5-5; J: TRBJ1-1
CDR3: CASRGVQGGYGYTF; DNA: TGTGCCAGCAGGGGCGTGCAGGGAGGGTATGGCTACACCTTC; size: -; D: -; V: TRBV2; J: TRBJ1-2
CDR3: CASSEGAGGPETQYF; DNA: TGTGCCAGCAGTGAAGGAGCGGGAGGGCCAGAGACCCAGTACTTC; size: few; D: TRBD2; V: TRBV6-1; J: TRBJ2-5
CDR3: CASGLDRGNNYGYTF; DNA: TGCGCCAGCGGCCTGGACAGGGGCAATAACTATGGCTACACCTTC; size: -; D: TRBD1; V: TRBV5-1; J: TRBJ1-2
CDR3: CASGNRDYGYTF; DNA: TGTGCCAGCGGAAACAGGGACTATGGCTACACCTTC; size: -; D: -; V: TRBV7-3; J: TRBJ1-2
CDR3: CASSPTLSGGGKELFF; DNA: TGTGCCAGCAGCCCCACCCTAAGCGGGGGGGGTAAAGAGCTGTTTTTT; size: -; D: TRBD2; V: TRBV7-2; J: TRBJ2-2
CDR3: CASTSFSGLVEQFF; DNA: TGTGCCAGCACGAGCTTTTCAGGGTTAGTTGAGCAGTTCTTC; size: few; D: -; V: TRBV6-5; J: TRBJ2-1
CDR3: CASSQGDGLAGGEQYF; DNA: TGTGCCAGCAGCCAAGGGGACGGACTAGCGGGAGGTGAGCAGTACTTC; size: once; D: TRBD2; V: TRBV4-2; J: TRBJ2-7
CDR3: CAWSVLQGDGYTF; DNA: TGTGCCTGGAGTGTACTACAGGGGGATGGCTACACCTTC; size: few; D: TRBD1; V: TRBV30; J: TRBJ1-2
CDR3: CASSLGANQPQHF; DNA: TGTGCCAGCAGCTTGGGGGCCAATCAGCCCCAGCATTTT; size: -; D: -; V: TRBV7-9; J: TRBJ1-5
CDR3: CASSSLFERETYEQYF; DNA: TGTGCCAGCAGTTCTCTGTTTGAGCGGGAAACCTACGAGCAGTACTTC; size: -; D: TRBD2; V: TRBV27; J: TRBJ2-7
CDR3: CASSFTDRDGYRELFF; DNA: TGTGCCAGTAGTTTTACGGACAGGGACGGATACCGGGAGCTGTTTTTT; size: -; D: TRBD1; V: TRBV19; J: TRBJ2-2
CDR3: CASSTDRGLGGETQYF; DNA: TGTGCCAGTAGTACGGACAGGGGGCTGGGGGGGGAGACCCAGTACTTC; size: few; D: TRBD1; V: TRBV19; J: TRBJ2-5
CDR3: CASSHLQVAHSNQPQHF; DNA: TGTGCCAGCAGCCATCTTCAGGTGGCCCATAGCAATCAGCCCCAGCATTTT; size: -; D: -; V: TRBV5-8; J: TRBJ1-5
CDR3: CASSASRTAVGEQFF; DNA: TGTGCCAGCAGCGCTTCTCGGACTGCCGTGGGTGAGCAGTTCTTC; size: -; D: -; V: TRBV7-8; J: TRBJ2-1
CDR3: CASSQGQVQETQYF; DNA: TGCGCCAGCAGCCAGGGGCAGGTGCAAGAGACCCAGTACTTC; size: -; D: -; V: TRBV4-1; J: TRBJ2-5
CDR3: CASSGGRQETQYF; DNA: TGTGCCAGCTCCGGGGGGAGGCAAGAGACCCAGTACTTC; size: -; D: TRBD2; V: TRBV18; J: TRBJ2-5
CDR3: CASRLGAGPIAGELFF; DNA: TGTGCCAGCAGGTTAGGAGCGGGGCCGATCGCCGGGGAGCTGTTTTTT; size: -; D: TRBD2; V: TRBV6-6; J: TRBJ2-2
CDR3: CSAIAGPGGADTQYF; DNA: TGCAGTGCCATAGCGGGACCAGGCGGGGCAGATACGCAGTATTTT; size: -; D: TRBD2; V: TRBV29-1; J: TRBJ2-3
CDR3: CASLLGSGHNSYEQYF; DNA: TGTGCCAGTCTCCTAGGGTCGGGACACAACTCCTACGAGCAGTACTTC; size: -; D: -; V: TRBV9; J: TRBJ2-7
CDR3: CASSSAVQGNQPQHF; DNA: TGTGCCAGCAGCTCCGCCGTACAGGGAAATCAGCCCCAGCATTTT; size: -; D: -; V: TRBV5-6; J: TRBJ1-5
CDR3: CASSTDRVASYEQYF; DNA: TGTGCCAGCTCAACGGACAGGGTGGCCTCCTACGAGCAGTACTTC; size: -; D: TRBD1; V: TRBV18; J: TRBJ2-7
CDR3: CASRTQGNVGGKETQYF; DNA: TGCGCCAGCCGAACTCAGGGAAATGTGGGTGGTAAGGAGACCCAGTACTTC; size: -; D: -; V: TRBV5-1; J: TRBJ2-5
CDR3: CASSRVGGTETQYF; DNA: TGTGCCAGCAGCCGAGTGGGGGGGACCGAGACCCAGTACTTC; size: -; D: TRBD2; V: TRBV6-5; J: TRBJ2-5
CDR3: CASSPRTGGDTGELFF; DNA: TGTGCCAGCTCACCCAGGACAGGGGGCGACACCGGGGAGCTGTTTTTT; size: -; D: TRBD1; V: TRBV18; J: TRBJ2-2
CDR3: CAISPGGGSYEQYF; DNA: TGTGCCATCAGTCCCGGGGGAGGCTCCTACGAGCAGTACTTC; size: -; D: -; V: TRBV10-3; J: TRBJ2-7
CDR3: CASSRQGPSNYGYTF; DNA: TGTGCCAGTAGTAGACAGGGTCCTTCTAACTATGGCTACACCTTC; size: -; D: TRBD1; V: TRBV19; J: TRBJ1-2
CDR3: CASSEVEPGRESTQHF; DNA: TGTGCCAGCAGTGAGGTTGAACCGGGTCGCGAAAGTACCCAGCATTTT; size: -; D: -; V: TRBV6-1; J: TRBJ1-5
CDR3: CASPGQGGSEAFF; DNA: TGTGCCTCCCCTGGACAGGGAGGGTCTGAAGCTTTCTTT; size: -; D: TRBD1; V: TRBV30; J: TRBJ1-1
CDR3: CASSLRAGRLNTGELFF; DNA: TGTGCCAGCAGTTTAAGGGCAGGGAGGTTGAACACCGGGGAGCTGTTTTTT; size: few; D: -; V: TRBV27; J: TRBJ2-2
CDR3: CASSETQVKEKLFF; DNA: TGTGCCAGCAGCGAAACACAGGTCAAGGAAAAACTGTTTTTT; size: -; D: -; V: TRBV7-9; J: TRBJ1-4
CDR3: CASSDRGPPGGYTF; DNA: TGTGCCAGCAGTGACAGGGGCCCTCCGGGTGGCTACACCTTC; size: -; D: TRBD1; V: TRBV6-5; J: TRBJ1-2
CDR3: CASSFGVAVYTF; DNA: TGTGCCAGCAGCTTCGGGGTGGCAGTTTACACCTTC; size: once; D: -; V: TRBV5-6; J: TRBJ1-2
CDR3: CASNLGRGGTDTQYF; DNA: TGTGCCAGCAACCTCGGGAGAGGGGGCACAGATACGCAGTATTTT; size: -; D: -; V: TRBV19; J: TRBJ2-3
CDR3: CASSSGTGGSGANVLTF; DNA: TGTGCCAGCAGCTCCGGGACAGGGGGCTCTGGGGCCAACGTCCTGACTTTC; size: -; D: TRBD1; V: TRBV27; J: TRBJ2-6
CDR3: CASSPDGQGLGGYTF; DNA: TGTGCCAGCAGCCCAGACGGACAGGGGTTGGGCGGTTACACCTTC; size: -; D: TRBD1; V: TRBV9; J: TRBJ1-2
CDR3: CASSSGSGYTF; DNA: TGTGCCAGCAGCTCGGGTTCTGGCTACACCTTC; size: once; D: -; V: TRBV13; J: TRBJ1-2
CDR3: CASSLVQGQETQYF; DNA: TGCGCCAGCAGCTTGGTCCAGGGACAAGAGACCCAGTACTTC; size: -; D: -; V: TRBV5-1; J: TRBJ2-5
CDR3: CASRDGVPSYNEQFF; DNA: TGCGCCAGCAGGGACGGGGTGCCGTCCTACAATGAGCAGTTCTTC; size: -; D: -; V: TRBV5-1; J: TRBJ2-1
CDR3: CASSPRAGLLLPYGYTF; DNA: TGTGCCAGCAGCCCCCGGGCGGGGCTACTCTTGCCCTATGGCTACACCTTC; size: -; D: -; V: TRBV7-2; J: TRBJ1-2
CDR3: CGNTSGRAVTKNIQYF; DNA: TGTGGGAACACTAGCGGGAGGGCCGTGACCAAAAACATTCAGTACTTC; size: -; D: TRBD2; V: TRBV19; J: TRBJ2-4
CDR3: CASSLVQGVKGYTF; DNA: TGTGCCAGCAGCTTAGTACAGGGAGTTAAGGGCTACACCTTC; size: -; D: -; V: TRBV7-9; J: TRBJ1-2
CDR3: CASSQLGTQAGSAEAFF; DNA: TGCGCCAGCAGCCAACTTGGGACGCAGGCCGGGAGCGCTGAAGCTTTCTTT; size: -; D: -; V: TRBV4-1; J: TRBJ1-1
CDR3: CASSIGTGGEETQYF; DNA: TGTGCCAGTAGTATAGGGACAGGGGGGGAAGAGACCCAGTACTTC; size: -; D: TRBD1; V: TRBV19; J: TRBJ2-5
CDR3: CASSYDRGSGNTIYF; DNA: TGTGCCAGCAGTTACGACAGGGGCTCTGGAAACACCATATATTTT; size: once; D: TRBD1; V: TRBV6-5; J: TRBJ1-3
CDR3: CAWSEDRPFSSYNSPLHF; DNA: TGTGCCTGGAGTGAAGACAGGCCCTTTAGCTCCTATAATTCACCCCTCCACTTT; size: -; D: -; V: TRBV30; J: TRBJ1-6
CDR3: CASSLGQGGEQYF; DNA: TGCGCCAGCAGCTTGGGGCAGGGCGGCGAGCAGTACTTC; size: -; D: -; V: TRBV5-1; J: TRBJ2-7
CDR3: CASSEGRITNTEAFF; DNA: TGCGCCAGCAGTGAGGGGAGGATCACGAACACTGAAGCTTTCTTT; size: once; D: -; V: TRBV10-2; J: TRBJ1-1